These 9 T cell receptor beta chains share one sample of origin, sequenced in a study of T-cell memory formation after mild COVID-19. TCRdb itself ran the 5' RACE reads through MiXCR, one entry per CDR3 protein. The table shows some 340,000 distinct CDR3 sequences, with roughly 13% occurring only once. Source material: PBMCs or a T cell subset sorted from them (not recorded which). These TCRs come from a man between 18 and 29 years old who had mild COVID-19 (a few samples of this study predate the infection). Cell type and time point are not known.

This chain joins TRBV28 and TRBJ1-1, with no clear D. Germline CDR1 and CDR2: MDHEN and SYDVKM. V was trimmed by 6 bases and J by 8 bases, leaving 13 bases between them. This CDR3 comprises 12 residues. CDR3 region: CASSFRRTEAFF. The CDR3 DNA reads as TGTGCCAGCAGCTTCAGGAGGACCGAAGCTTTCTTT. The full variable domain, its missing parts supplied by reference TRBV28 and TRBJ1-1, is DVKVTQSSRYLVKRTGEKVFLECVQDMDHENMFWYRQDPGLGLRLIYFSYDVKMKEKGDIPEGYSVSREKKERFSLILESASTNQTSMYLCASSFRRTEAFFGQGTRLTVV.

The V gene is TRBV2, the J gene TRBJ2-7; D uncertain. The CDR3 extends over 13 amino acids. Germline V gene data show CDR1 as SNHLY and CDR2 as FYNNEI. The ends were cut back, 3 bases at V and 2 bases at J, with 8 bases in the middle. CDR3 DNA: TGTGCCAGCAGTGACCTCTTGCCCTACGAGCAGTACTTC. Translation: CASSDLLPYEQYF.

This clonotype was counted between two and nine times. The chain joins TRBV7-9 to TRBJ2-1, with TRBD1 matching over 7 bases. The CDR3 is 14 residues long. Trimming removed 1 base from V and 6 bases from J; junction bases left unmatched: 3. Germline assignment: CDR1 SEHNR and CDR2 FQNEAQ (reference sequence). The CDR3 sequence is CASSLGDSSNEQFF. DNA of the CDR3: TGTGCCAGCAGCTTAGGGGACAGTTCCAATGAGCAGTTCTTC.

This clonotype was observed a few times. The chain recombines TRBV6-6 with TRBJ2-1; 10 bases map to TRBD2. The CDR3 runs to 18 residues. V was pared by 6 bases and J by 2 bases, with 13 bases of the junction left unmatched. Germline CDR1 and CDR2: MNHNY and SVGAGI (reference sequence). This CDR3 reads CASSSILAGLWPYNEQFF. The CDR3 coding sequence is TGTGCCAGCAGCTCCATACTAGCGGGGCTCTGGCCCTACAATGAGCAGTTCTTC.

The CDR3 DNA sequence: TGTGCCAGCAGCAGGGGGGCCTGGGAGCAGTACGTC. It codes for CASSRGAWEQYV. The chain uses TRBV7-9 and TRBJ2-7; either TRBD1 or TRBD2 may fit D (6 bases each). V shed 5 bases and J shed 7 bases, with 12 bases lying between them. There are 12 residues in the CDR3. Germline V gene lookup returns CDR1 SEHNR and CDR2 FQNEAQ (reference sequence).

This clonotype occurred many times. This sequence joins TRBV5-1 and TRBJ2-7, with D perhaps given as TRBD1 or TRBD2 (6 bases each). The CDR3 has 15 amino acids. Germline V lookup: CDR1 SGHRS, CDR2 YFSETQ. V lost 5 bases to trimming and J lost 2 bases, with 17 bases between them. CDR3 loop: CASSWGAGEAYEQYV. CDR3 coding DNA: TGCGCCAGCAGTTGGGGGGCAGGGGAGGCCTACGAGCAGTACGTC.

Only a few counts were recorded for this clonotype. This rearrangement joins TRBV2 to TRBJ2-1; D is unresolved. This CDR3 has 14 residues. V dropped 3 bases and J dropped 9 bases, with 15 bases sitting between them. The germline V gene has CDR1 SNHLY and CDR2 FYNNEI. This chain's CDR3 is CASSDPLPGGEQFF. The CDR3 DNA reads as TGTGCCAGCAGTGACCCTCTCCCCGGCGGTGAGCAGTTCTTC.

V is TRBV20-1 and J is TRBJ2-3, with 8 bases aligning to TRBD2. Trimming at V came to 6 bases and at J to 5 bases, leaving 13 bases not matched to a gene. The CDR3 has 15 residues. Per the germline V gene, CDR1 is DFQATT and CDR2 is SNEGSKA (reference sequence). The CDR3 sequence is CSAPSPGGAKDTQYF. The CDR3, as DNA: TGCAGTGCCCCATCTCCCGGGGGGGCAAAAGATACGCAGTATTTT.

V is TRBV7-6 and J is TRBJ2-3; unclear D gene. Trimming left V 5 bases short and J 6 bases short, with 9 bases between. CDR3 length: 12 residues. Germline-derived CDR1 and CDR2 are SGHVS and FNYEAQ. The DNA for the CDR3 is TGTGCCAGCAGCATTTCTGAGGATACGCAGTATTTT. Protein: CASSISEDTQYF.